This T cell receptor (beta chain) was captured in a study of blood T cells in healthy people across ages. Study conclusions and caveats: In these data, TCR beta diversity tracked strongly with naive T cell percentage.

About this clonotype: Antigen: not known.

Deletions cut 6 bases from V and 1 base from J, with 14 bases between. The CDR3 contains 15 residues. Germline assignment: CDR1 MNHEY and CDR2 SMNVEV (reference sequence). PCR was performed a second time for roughly 7 to 11 cycles using a sample-barcoded 5' primer and a J-beta primer mix. MiXCR, applied by TCRdb to the 5' RACE reads, yields one record per CDR3 protein. Among roughly 2 million distinct CDR3 sequences listed, about 50% were seen once. The clonotype was recovered from a woman between 40 and 55 years old in good health. Sequenced input: blood. The rearrangement uses TRBV27 and TRBJ2-3; D remains ambiguous. The CDR3 nucleotides read TGTGCCAGCAGGTCGCTCGGTGTGGGCACAGATACGCAGTATTTT. Its protein is CASRSLGVGTDTQYF.